This record concerns one T cell receptor beta chain sequence. The CDR3 covers 11 residues. V was trimmed by 6 bases and J by 7 bases, leaving 9 bases between them. Germline lookup yields CDR1 MDHEN and CDR2 SYDVKM. These data belong to a study of blood T cell repertoires in COVID-19. As handled by the study authors: Amplifying reference gene primers gave estimates of nucleated cell counts. Data came from immunoSEQ multiplex PCR; TCRdb stores just in-frame clones and leaves some out. V, J and clone size reflect that table, while D and trimming were determined from the DNA. The table lists about 180,000 clones, about nine tenths of them singletons, with 3.5% to 5% in the top ten.

Material for sequencing was peripheral blood. The chain is built from TRBV28 and TRBJ1-1; D unclear. The TCR was taken from a woman in her twenties or thirties with acute or convalescent COVID-19. The CDR3 region is CASSSRREAFF. The DNA of the CDR3 is TGTGCCAGCAGCTCCAGGCGTGAAGCTTTCTTT. Variable domain in full (rest from reference TRBV28 and TRBJ1-1): DVKVTQSSRYLVKRTGEKVFLECVQDMDHENMFWYRQDPGLGLRLIYFSYDVKMKEKGDIPEGYSVSREKKERFSLILESASTNQTSMYLCASSSRREAFFGQGTRLTVV.